This T cell receptor beta chain was profiled in a study of T cells after yellow fever vaccination. V lost 8 bases to trimming and J lost 0 bases, with 4 bases between them. The CDR3 loop spans 12 amino acids. Per the germline V gene, CDR1 is MDHEN and CDR2 is SYDVKM. Synthesis of TCR cDNA relied on 5'RACE template switching, which attached a universal primer site and UMIs. TCRdb fed the 5' RACE reads into MiXCR, producing one record per CDR3 protein. Of hundreds of thousands of distinct CDR3 sequences detected, more than 8.5% appear once; the ten largest clones hold under 20%. The study, taken as a whole, reports: Few clonotypes appeared in both CD4 and CD8 compartments. Most primary-vaccination clones reappeared after the booster (about 95% CD4, about 90% CD8).

Details on this clonotype: The antigen remains undetermined.

This clonotype was sampled from a man aged 18 to 29 who received the YFV17D yellow fever vaccine. This material consisted of PBMCs, taken on the day of the first yellow fever vaccination. The rearrangement uses TRBV28 and TRBJ2-2; D is undetermined. CDR3 bases: TGTGCCAGCCCGGCGAACACCGGGGAGCTGTTTTTT. As protein: CASPANTGELFF.